Listed here are 13 T cell receptor beta chains from one sample, sequenced in a study of OX40 agonist ivuxolimab in advanced cancers. Libraries were constructed by the immunoSEQ multiplex PCR assay. Here the immuneACCESS table is served through TCRdb, limited to in-frame sequences with V and J called. Missing clones are a known gap in these copies; in checked studies unresolved V genes cover under half, and the rest lacks a known reason. Here the sample has about 79,000 clones; around 90% occur a single time. About 0.35% of the sample is in the top ten clones. Material: CD4+ or CD8+ T cells sorted from blood, obtained in a trial of the OX40 agonist ivuxolimab. The source of these receptors is an adult with an advanced solid tumor such as melanoma, head and neck, liver or kidney cancer.

CDR3 bases: TGTGCCATCAATACTCCGGGACAGGGGGCTCGGGAGCAGTACTTC. The encoded protein is CAINTPGQGAREQYF. The rearrangement joins TRBV10-3 to TRBJ2-7; 12 bases are a match to TRBD1. With V trimmed by 7 bases and J by 7 bases, 11 bases remained unmatched. The CDR3 is 15 residues long. The germline gives CDR1 ENHRY, CDR2 SYGVKD.

The rearrangement links TRBV23-1 to TRBJ2-7; possibly TRBD1 or TRBD2 for D (5 bases each). TRBV23-1 qualifies as an ORF whose function is uncertain. This CDR3 has 15 residues. V lost 0 bases, J lost 0 bases, and 9 bases lay in between. CDR3 nucleotide sequence: TGCGCCAGCAGTCAATCGCTGGGACCCTCCTACGAGCAGTACTTC. It specifies CASSQSLGPSYEQYF.

The chain carries TRBV4-1 and TRBJ1-4; possibly TRBD1 for D (5 bases). Between the trimmed V and J ends, which lost 4 bases and 4 bases, there was a span of 13 bases. CDR1 and CDR2 from the germline V gene are MGHRA and YSYEKL. This CDR3 spans 15 amino acids. Here the CDR3 reads CASSRLGGNNEKLFF. The DNA for the CDR3 is TGCGCCAGCAGCCGTCTGGGGGGAAATAATGAAAAACTGTTTTTT.

This clone was detected a few times. J is TRBJ1-2 and V is TRBV11-2; TRBD1 matches at 7 bases. The CDR3 is 15 residues long. The V gene's germline CDR1 is SGHAT and CDR2 FQNNGV. With V trimmed by 5 bases and J by 8 bases, 14 bases remained unmatched. CDR3 nucleotides: TGTGCCAGCAGCACCTCCACAGGGGAAGGTTGGGGCTACACCTTC. It translates to CASSTSTGEGWGYTF.

The chain is built from TRBV27 and TRBJ2-7; 10 bases are shared with TRBD2. Germline CDR1 and CDR2: MNHEY and SMNVEV (reference sequence). CDR3 length equals 16 residues. J lost 5 bases, V lost 6 bases, and 13 bases had no gene match. CDR3: CASRYISGGAVNEQYF. The DNA of the CDR3 is TGTGCCAGCAGGTACATCAGCGGGGGGGCCGTCAACGAGCAGTACTTC.

The chain recombines TRBV7-6 with TRBJ2-2, with TRBD2 matching over 11 bases. The V and J ends lost 3 bases and 5 bases, in that order; junction bases with no gene match: 5. In germline, CDR1 is SGHVS, CDR2 FNYEAQ. The CDR3 contains 16 residues. The CDR3 coding sequence is TGTGCCAGCAGCTTGACTAGCGGGGCGGGTACCGGGGAGCTGTTTTTT. Translation gives CASSLTSGAGTGELFF.

The chain uses TRBV10-1 and TRBJ1-3; D is possibly TRBD1 (5 bases). V lost 6 bases to trimming and J lost 6 bases, with 12 bases between them. The CDR3 totals 13 residues. Germline V lookup: CDR1 WNHNN, CDR2 SYGVQD (reference sequence). The CDR3 DNA follows: TGCGCCAGCAGAGGGACCGCCTCAAACACCATATATTTT. This translates into CASRGTASNTIYF.

The rearrangement uses TRBV9 and TRBJ2-2; tentative D call: TRBD1 (6 bases). The CDR3 totals 15 residues. V gave up 1 base and J gave up 0 bases, with 7 bases separating them. In germline, CDR1 is SGDLS, CDR2 YYNGEE. The CDR3 coding sequence is TGTGCCAGCAGCGTAAAGGGGGCGAACACCGGGGAGCTGTTTTTT. Translation gives CASSVKGANTGELFF.

The rearrangement uses TRBV5-4 and TRBJ1-1, with D tentatively TRBD1 (5 bases). CDR1 is SGHNT, CDR2 YYREEE, per germline (reference sequence). With 4 bases removed from V and 3 bases from J, the gap between germline ends came to 16 bases. The CDR3 runs to 15 residues. CDR3 bases: TGTGCCAGCAGCCCACCAGGGAGAGGCGACACTGAAGCTTTCTTT. Its translation is CASSPPGRGDTEAFF.

The chain uses TRBV28 and TRBJ2-2, with 10 bases lining up with TRBD1. J lost 5 bases, V lost 3 bases, and 6 bases had no gene match. This CDR3 contains 16 residues. Germline V gives CDR1 MDHEN, CDR2 SYDVKM. In DNA form, the CDR3 reads TGTGCCAGCAGTTTCTCGGGACAGGGGAGAACCGGGGAGCTGTTTTTT. It specifies CASSFSGQGRTGELFF.

The J gene is TRBJ1-2, the V gene TRBV28; possibly TRBD1 for D (6 bases). In germline, CDR1 is MDHEN, CDR2 SYDVKM. The CDR3 has 12 amino acids. V was shortened by 3 bases and J by 8 bases, with 10 bases between the two germline ends. The CDR3 DNA is TGTGCCAGCAGTTTGGCAGGGGACGGCTACACCTTC. Translating gives CASSLAGDGYTF.

The rearrangement uses TRBV7-9 and TRBJ1-2, with D possibly being TRBD1 (5 bases). This CDR3 is built from 15 residues. Germline CDR1 reads SEHNR; CDR2 reads FQNEAQ (reference sequence). The V end lost 5 bases, the J end lost 7 bases, and 20 bases lay between the germline ends. The CDR3 DNA is TGTGCCAGCAGCCTTGGGACCTCCGTTCTAGGTGGCTACACCTTC. It encodes CASSLGTSVLGGYTF. The entire variable domain, with the rest obtained from reference TRBV7-9 and TRBJ1-2, is as follows: DTGVSQNPRHKITKRGQNVTFRCDPISEHNRLYWYRQTLGQGPEFLTYFQNEAQLEKSRLLSDRFSAERPKGSFSTLEIQRTEQGDSAMYLCASSLGTSVLGGYTFGSGTRLTVV.

This chain joins TRBV5-1 and TRBJ1-2, with TRBD1 matching 7 bases. Trimming at V came to 3 bases and at J to 10 bases, leaving 6 bases not matched to a gene. CDR3 length: 12 amino acids. Per germline, CDR1 SGHRS and CDR2 YFSETQ. CDR3 sequence reads: CASSYQGENYTF. In nucleotides, the CDR3 is TGCGCCAGCAGCTACCAGGGGGAAAACTACACCTTC.